Each of the 18 T cell receptor beta chains below was sequenced from the same sample in a study of early T cells in non-severe SARS-CoV-2 infection (dated by TCRdb to the early 2020s). Library creation used 5' RACE. These reads were obtained on a NextSeq 500. Using fastp trimming at Q25 and MiXCR clonotype assembly, TCRdb reanalyzed the public sequencing data and kept in-frame beta chains. When rows share a CDR3 protein, they turn into one entry using the most common DNA and genes. This sample comprises approximately 120,000 distinct CDR3 sequences, about 15% of them detected only once. Together, the top ten hold roughly 22% of the sample. Input material: whole blood. These receptors all come from an adult who was a healthcare worker with PCR-confirmed SARS-CoV-2 infection or an uninfected control (not recorded which).

This clonotype was seen a handful of times. This rearrangement joins TRBV11-2 to TRBJ2-2; D unclear. Deletions cut 3 bases from V and 2 bases from J, with 10 bases between. The length of the CDR3 is 15 residues. Per germline, CDR1 SGHAT and CDR2 FQNNGV. This CDR3 reads CASSLEPPNTGELFF. The CDR3 DNA follows: TGTGCCAGCAGCTTGGAACCACCAAACACCGGGGAGCTGTTTTTT.

The chain couples TRBV6-5 to TRBJ1-2; no reliable D call. The germline CDR1 and CDR2 sequences are MNHEY and SVGAGI. Trimming pared 2 bases from V and 6 bases from J, leaving 10 bases between. The CDR3 sequence is 13 residues long. CDR3 protein: CASSYRTENGYTF. The DNA of the CDR3 is TGTGCCAGCAGTTACCGGACGGAAAATGGCTACACCTTC.

J is TRBJ2-6 and V is TRBV12-3 or TRBV12-4; D is tentatively TRBD1 or TRBD2 (5 bases each). Trimming pared 1 base from V and 0 bases from J, leaving 16 bases between. CDR3 length: 19 amino acids. CDR3 protein: CASSLGAGALSSGANVLTF. As DNA, the CDR3 is TGTGCCAGCAGTTTAGGGGCCGGGGCCCTAAGCTCTGGGGCCAACGTCCTGACTTTC.

There are a few counts of this clonotype. This chain joins TRBV7-2 and TRBJ2-7, with TRBD2 as a possible D gene (6 bases). V was pared by 4 bases and J by 1 base, with 11 bases between. CDR3 size: 14 residues. CDR1 and CDR2 (germline): SGHTA, FQGNSA. The CDR3 loop is CASSSAGPSYEQYF. CDR3 nucleotides: TGTGCCAGCAGCTCCGCGGGGCCATCCTACGAGCAGTACTTC.

This clonotype was seen only a few times. The V gene is TRBV20-1, the J gene TRBJ2-7; 9 nucleotides agree with TRBD1. The germline V gene encodes CDR1 DFQATT and CDR2 SNEGSKA (reference sequence). The V segment lost 1 base and the J segment 5 bases; nucleotides outside the gene matches: 9. CDR3 length: 15 residues. CDR3 sequence (DNA): TGCAGTGCTAGAGCTGGCGGGACAGGGAGCCACGAGCAGTACTTC. This sequence encodes CSARAGGTGSHEQYF.

V and J are TRBV29-1 and TRBJ1-1; TRBD1 might be the D (5 bases). Germline V gives CDR1 SQVTM, CDR2 ANQGSEA. Trimming removed 4 bases from V and 1 base from J, with 16 bases in between. The CDR3 sequence is 15 residues long. CDR3 loop: CSVVRGWARNTEAFF. The CDR3 DNA follows: TGCAGCGTTGTTAGGGGCTGGGCAAGGAACACTGAAGCTTTCTTT.

This clonotype showed up many times. The V call is TRBV3-1, the J call TRBJ1-2; no clear D. Between the trimmed V and J ends, which lost 1 base and 0 bases, there was a span of 12 bases. Germline CDR1 and CDR2: LGHDT and YNNKEL (reference sequence). The CDR3 is made up of 16 amino acids. The CDR3: CASSQVSWTANYGYTF. CDR3 sequence (DNA): TGTGCCAGCAGCCAAGTCTCCTGGACGGCTAACTATGGCTACACCTTC.

The chain has TRBV3-1 and TRBJ2-4; 8 positions match TRBD2. Germline V gene lookup returns CDR1 LGHDT and CDR2 YNNKEL (reference sequence). CDR3 size: 15 residues. After removal of 0 bases from V and 8 bases from J, the junction contained 6 bases not matched to a gene. DNA for the CDR3: TGTGCCAGCAGCCAAGATCCAGCGGGGGCGGACATTCAGTACTTC. Translating gives CASSQDPAGADIQYF.

This clonotype was detected a few times. The CDR3: CASSLDHQGSEQYF. The CDR3 DNA follows: TGTGCCAGCAGCTTAGATCACCAGGGGAGCGAGCAGTACTTC. The chain is built from TRBV11-3 and TRBJ2-7; D might be TRBD1 (6 bases). This CDR3 contains 14 residues. Trimming shortened V by 0 bases and J by 6 bases, and 12 bases separated the two germline ends. Looked up from germline, CDR1 is SGHNT and CDR2 is YENEEA.

The rearrangement joins TRBV12-3 or TRBV12-4 to TRBJ2-5; 7 nucleotides line up with TRBD2. V lost 10 bases and J lost 5; bases outside the gene matches: 7. The CDR3 loop spans 12 amino acids. The CDR3 nucleotides read TGTGCCACCGCGGGGGTTTTTGAGACCCAGTACTTC. Amino acid sequence: CATAGVFETQYF.

The gene calls are TRBV5-1 and TRBJ2-2, with 7 bases that match TRBD1. The germline V gene has CDR1 SGHRS and CDR2 YFSETQ. With V trimmed by 4 bases and J by 3 bases, 9 bases remained unmatched. The CDR3 runs to 16 residues. CDR3 DNA sequence: TGCGCCAGCAGCGGGGACAGACCGGTGGACACCGGGGAGCTGTTTTTT. Encoded protein: CASSGDRPVDTGELFF.

This clonotype has just a few counts. The chain joins TRBV7-9 to TRBJ1-2; D unresolved. The CDR3 runs 13 residues. Germline V gene data show CDR1 as SEHNR and CDR2 as FQNEAQ (reference sequence). Trimming left V 3 bases short and J 8 bases short, with 13 bases between. The CDR3 protein is CASSFHKASGYTF. The CDR3 DNA sequence: TGTGCCAGCAGCTTCCATAAGGCGAGCGGCTACACCTTC.

The rearrangement uses TRBV6-6 and TRBJ2-1, with TRBD2 matching over 13 bases. Germline-derived CDR1 and CDR2 are MNHNY and SVGAGI (reference sequence). CDR3 length: 17 residues. The ends lost 6 bases at V and 1 base at J; junction bases unmatched: 6. For the CDR3, the DNA is TGTGCCAGCAGCCTGACTAGCGGGGGGACGTCCTACAATGAGCAGTTCTTC. This gives the protein CASSLTSGGTSYNEQFF.

This clonotype showed up just once. The genes are TRBV12-3 or TRBV12-4 and TRBJ1-2; 7 bases match TRBD1. CDR3 length: 16 residues. V dropped 6 bases and J dropped 6; count of bases not matched to a gene: 16. The CDR3 loop is CASSPSGQTGGDGYTF. The CDR3 DNA is TGTGCCAGCAGCCCATCGGGACAGACTGGTGGGGATGGCTACACCTTC.

This sequence joins TRBV7-8 and TRBJ1-5; no clear D. The CDR3 totals 16 residues. Germline-derived CDR1 and CDR2 are SGHVS and FQNEAQ. Trimming took off 3 bases at V and 1 base at J, with 13 bases between the two ends. The CDR3 loop is CASSFGDIASNQPQHF. CDR3 bases: TGTGCCAGCAGCTTTGGCGACATCGCGAGCAATCAGCCCCAGCATTTT.

This clonotype has a handful of counts. The chain employs TRBV30 and TRBJ2-7; D uncertain. Germline lookup yields CDR1 GTSNPN and CDR2 SVGIG (reference sequence). V lost 1 base to trimming and J lost 3 bases, with 4 bases between them. CDR3 size: 11 residues. The CDR3 spells CAWSANYEQYF. CDR3 DNA: TGTGCCTGGAGTGCTAACTACGAGCAGTACTTC.

This clonotype occurred a few times. V is TRBV20-1 and J is TRBJ1-2, with unresolved D. The CDR3 is 12 amino acids. Germline CDR1 is DFQATT and CDR2 is SNEGSKA (reference sequence). CDR3 residues: CSLEAVDYGYTF. In DNA, the CDR3 is TGCAGCCTAGAGGCCGTAGACTATGGCTACACCTTC.

The sample holds a few counts of this clonotype. The chain links TRBV4-1 to TRBJ2-5, with D uncertain. Per germline, CDR1 MGHRA and CDR2 YSYEKL. This CDR3 region has 14 residues. Trimming left V 3 bases short and J 5 bases short, with 13 bases between. The CDR3 nucleotides are TGCGCCAGCAGCCAGCGCCTGAATCCGGAGACCCAGTACTTC. It encodes CASSQRLNPETQYF.